This T cell receptor beta chain derives from a study of blood T cells in healthy people across ages. Notes on the study in general: In older individuals, TCR beta diversity per million T cells was lower, falling roughly linearly with age. Both higher diversity and more naive CD4+ cells marked long-lived donors when set against aged donors.

Sample-barcoded 5' priming and a J-beta primer mix drove a second PCR of roughly 6 to 12 cycles. Sequencing recovered at least 3 million CDR3-containing paired-end reads from each sample. TCRdb re-called the 5' RACE reads with MiXCR, one entry per CDR3 protein. Of hundreds of thousands of distinct CDR3 sequences in the sample, more than 45% were seen once. Comments on this clonotype: Antigen unknown.

PBMCs, at least 6 million per sample, were isolated. The CDR3 sequence is 13 residues long. The germline gives CDR1 MGHDK, CDR2 SYGVNS. Trimming removed 7 bases at V and 2 bases at J, with 12 bases between. The receptor was isolated from a man aged 25-45 years in good health. Sequenced sample: blood. V is TRBV25-1 and J is TRBJ2-7; D is perhaps TRBD1 or TRBD2 (5 bases each). The CDR3 loop reads CASTPGPTYEQYF. In nucleotides, the CDR3 is TGTGCCAGCACCCCGGGACCCACCTACGAGCAGTACTTC.